This paragraph covers one TCR beta chain sequence. Some clones are missing from TCRdb's copy, which holds only in-frame ones; the method was immunoSEQ multiplex PCR. This sample has over 90,000 clones, with roughly 92% found just once. The ends were cut back, 1 base at V and 5 bases at J, with 9 bases in the middle. The germline gives CDR1 SEHNR, CDR2 FQNEAQ (reference sequence). The CDR3 consists of 13 residues. This entry is derived from a study of blood T cell repertoires in COVID-19. Study overall: Acute and convalescent COVID-19 samples came from the United States, Italy and Spain.

V and J are TRBV7-9 and TRBJ2-7; the D gene is possibly TRBD2 (5 bases). This clonotype was sampled from a woman in her forties or fifties with COVID-19, enrolled during active disease. The sample was peripheral blood. This chain's CDR3 is CASSLVTGNEQYF. The CDR3 nucleotides read TGTGCCAGCAGCTTAGTTACGGGGAACGAGCAGTACTTC. The full variable domain, completed using reference TRBV7-9 and TRBJ2-7, is DTGVSQNPRHKITKRGQNVTFRCDPISEHNRLYWYRQTLGQGPEFLTYFQNEAQLEKSRLLSDRFSAERPKGSFSTLEIQRTEQGDSAMYLCASSLVTGNEQYFGPGTRLTVT.